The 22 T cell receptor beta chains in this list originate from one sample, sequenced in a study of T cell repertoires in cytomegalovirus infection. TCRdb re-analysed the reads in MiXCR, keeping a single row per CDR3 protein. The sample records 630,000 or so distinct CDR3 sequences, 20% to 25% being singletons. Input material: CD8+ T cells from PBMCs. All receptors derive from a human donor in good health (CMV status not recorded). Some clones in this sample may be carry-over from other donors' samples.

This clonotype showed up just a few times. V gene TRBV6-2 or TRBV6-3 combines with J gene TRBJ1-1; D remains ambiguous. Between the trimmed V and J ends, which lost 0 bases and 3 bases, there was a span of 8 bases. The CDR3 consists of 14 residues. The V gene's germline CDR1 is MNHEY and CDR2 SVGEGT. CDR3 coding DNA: TGTGCCAGCAGTTACTCCGGGCAGTACACTGAAGCTTTCTTT. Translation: CASSYSGQYTEAFF.

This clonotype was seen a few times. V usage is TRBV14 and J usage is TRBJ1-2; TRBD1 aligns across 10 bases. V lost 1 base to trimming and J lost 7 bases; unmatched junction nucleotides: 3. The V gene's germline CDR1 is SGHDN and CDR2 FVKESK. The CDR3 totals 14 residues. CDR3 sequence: CASSQVGQGFGYTF. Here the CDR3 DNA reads TGTGCCAGCAGCCAAGTGGGACAGGGGTTTGGCTACACCTTC.

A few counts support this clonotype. The CDR3, as DNA: TGCAGCGTTGGTTCCGCAGGGATGAACACTGAAGCTTTCTTT. It is translated as CSVGSAGMNTEAFF. V usage is TRBV29-1 and J usage is TRBJ1-1; weak D call: TRBD1 (5 bases). V shed 4 bases and J shed 0 bases, with 12 bases lying between them. The CDR3 length is 14 residues. Germline V gene data show CDR1 as SQVTM and CDR2 as ANQGSEA.

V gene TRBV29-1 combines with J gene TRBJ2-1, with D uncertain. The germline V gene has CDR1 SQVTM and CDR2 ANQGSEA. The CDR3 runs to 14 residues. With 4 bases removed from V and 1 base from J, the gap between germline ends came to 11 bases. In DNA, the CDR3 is TGCAGCGTTGTGGGTCTAGTGTCCTACAATGAGCAGTTCTTC. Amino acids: CSVVGLVSYNEQFF.

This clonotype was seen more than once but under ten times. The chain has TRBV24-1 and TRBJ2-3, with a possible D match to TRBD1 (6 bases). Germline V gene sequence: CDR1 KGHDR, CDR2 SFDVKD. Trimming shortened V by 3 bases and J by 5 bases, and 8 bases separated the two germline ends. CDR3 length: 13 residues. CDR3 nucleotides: TGTGCCACCAGTGATCCGACAGGAGATACGCAGTATTTT. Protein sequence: CATSDPTGDTQYF.

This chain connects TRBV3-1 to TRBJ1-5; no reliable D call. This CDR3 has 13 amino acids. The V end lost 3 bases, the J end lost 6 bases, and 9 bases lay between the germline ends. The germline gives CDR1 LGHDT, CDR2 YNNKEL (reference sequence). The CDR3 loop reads CASSQGTSQPQHF. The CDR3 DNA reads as TGTGCCAGCAGCCAGGGTACATCTCAGCCCCAGCATTTT.

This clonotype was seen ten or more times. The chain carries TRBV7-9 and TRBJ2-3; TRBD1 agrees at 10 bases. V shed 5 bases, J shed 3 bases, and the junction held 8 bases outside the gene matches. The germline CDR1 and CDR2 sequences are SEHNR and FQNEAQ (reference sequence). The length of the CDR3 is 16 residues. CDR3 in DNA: TGTGCCAGCAGCCGGACAGGGGGGTCGAGGACAGATACGCAGTATTTT. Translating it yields CASSRTGGSRTDTQYF.

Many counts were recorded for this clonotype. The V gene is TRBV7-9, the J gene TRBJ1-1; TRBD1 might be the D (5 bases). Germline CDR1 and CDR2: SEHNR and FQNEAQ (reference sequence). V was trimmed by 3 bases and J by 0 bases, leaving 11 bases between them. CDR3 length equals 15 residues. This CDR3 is CASSLGGDLNTEAFF. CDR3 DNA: TGTGCCAGCAGCTTGGGGGGGGACTTGAACACTGAAGCTTTCTTT.

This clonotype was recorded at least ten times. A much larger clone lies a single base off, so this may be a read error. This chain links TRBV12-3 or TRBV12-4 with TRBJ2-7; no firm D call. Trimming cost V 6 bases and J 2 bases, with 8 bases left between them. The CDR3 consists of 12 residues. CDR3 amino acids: CASSIGPYEQYF. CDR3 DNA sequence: TGTGCCAGCAGCATAGGGCCCTACGAGCAGTACTTC.

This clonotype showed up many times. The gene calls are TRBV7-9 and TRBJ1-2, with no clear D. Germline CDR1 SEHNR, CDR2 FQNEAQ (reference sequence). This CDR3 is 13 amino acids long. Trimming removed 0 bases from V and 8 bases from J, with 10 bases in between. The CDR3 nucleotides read TGTGCCAGCAGCTTAGCAGTTTCCGTAGGCTACACCTTC. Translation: CASSLAVSVGYTF. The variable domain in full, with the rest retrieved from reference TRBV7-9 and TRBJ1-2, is DTGVSQNPRHKITKRGQNVTFRCDPISEHNRLYWYRQTLGQGPEFLTYFQNEAQLEKSRLLSDRFSAERPKGSFSTLEIQRTEQGDSAMYLCASSLAVSVGYTFGSGTRLTVV.

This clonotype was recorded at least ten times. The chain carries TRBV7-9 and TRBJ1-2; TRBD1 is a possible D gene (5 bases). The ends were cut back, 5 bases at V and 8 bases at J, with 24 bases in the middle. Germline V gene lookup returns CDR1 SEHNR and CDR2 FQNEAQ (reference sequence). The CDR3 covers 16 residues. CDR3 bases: TGTGCCAGCAGCCCGCCACTCCGGGACGCCGAAACGGGCTACACCTTC. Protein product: CASSPPLRDAETGYTF. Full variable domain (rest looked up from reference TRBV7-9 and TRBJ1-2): DTGVSQNPRHKITKRGQNVTFRCDPISEHNRLYWYRQTLGQGPEFLTYFQNEAQLEKSRLLSDRFSAERPKGSFSTLEIQRTEQGDSAMYLCASSPPLRDAETGYTFGSGTRLTVV.

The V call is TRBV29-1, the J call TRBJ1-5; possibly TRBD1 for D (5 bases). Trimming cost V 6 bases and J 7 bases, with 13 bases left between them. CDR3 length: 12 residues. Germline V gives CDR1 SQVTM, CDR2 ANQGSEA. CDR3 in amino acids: CSVGTGGQPQHF. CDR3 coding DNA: TGCAGCGTAGGTACAGGAGGGCAGCCCCAGCATTTT.

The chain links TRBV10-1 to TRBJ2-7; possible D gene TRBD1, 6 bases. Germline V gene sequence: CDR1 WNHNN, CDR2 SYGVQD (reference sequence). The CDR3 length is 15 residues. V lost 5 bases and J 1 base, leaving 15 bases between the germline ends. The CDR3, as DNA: TGCGCCAGCAGTAAGGGACAATCCTTATCCTACGAGCAGTACTTC. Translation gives CASSKGQSLSYEQYF.

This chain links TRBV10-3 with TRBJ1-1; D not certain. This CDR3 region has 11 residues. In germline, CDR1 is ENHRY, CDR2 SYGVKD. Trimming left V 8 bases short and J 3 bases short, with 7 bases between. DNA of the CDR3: TGTGCCATCGGAAGTTACACTGAAGCTTTCTTT. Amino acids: CAIGSYTEAFF.

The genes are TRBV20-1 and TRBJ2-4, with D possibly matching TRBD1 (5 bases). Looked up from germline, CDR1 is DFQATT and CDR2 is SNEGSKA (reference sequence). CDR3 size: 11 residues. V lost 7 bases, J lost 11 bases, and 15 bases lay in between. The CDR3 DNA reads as TGCAGTGGCCCAAGGGGCCTTTTTCAGTACTTC. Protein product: CSGPRGLFQYF.

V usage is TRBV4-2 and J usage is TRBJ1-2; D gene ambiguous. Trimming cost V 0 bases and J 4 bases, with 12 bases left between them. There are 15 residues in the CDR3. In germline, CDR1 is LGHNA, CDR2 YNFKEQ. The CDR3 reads CASSQEGANFYGYTF. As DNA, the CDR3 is TGTGCCAGCAGCCAAGAGGGAGCCAATTTCTATGGCTACACCTTC.

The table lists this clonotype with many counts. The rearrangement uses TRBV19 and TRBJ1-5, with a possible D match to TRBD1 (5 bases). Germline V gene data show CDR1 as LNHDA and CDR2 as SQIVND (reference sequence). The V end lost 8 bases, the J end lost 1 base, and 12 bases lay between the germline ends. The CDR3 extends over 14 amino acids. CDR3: CASGPGASNQPQHF. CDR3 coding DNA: TGTGCCAGTGGCCCCGGGGCGAGCAATCAGCCCCAGCATTTT.

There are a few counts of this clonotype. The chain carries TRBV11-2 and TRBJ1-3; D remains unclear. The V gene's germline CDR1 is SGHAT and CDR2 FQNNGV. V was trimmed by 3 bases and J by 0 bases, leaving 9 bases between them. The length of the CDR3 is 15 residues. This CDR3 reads CASSFQESSGNTIYF. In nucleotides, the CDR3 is TGTGCCAGCAGCTTTCAGGAGAGCTCTGGAAACACCATATATTTT.

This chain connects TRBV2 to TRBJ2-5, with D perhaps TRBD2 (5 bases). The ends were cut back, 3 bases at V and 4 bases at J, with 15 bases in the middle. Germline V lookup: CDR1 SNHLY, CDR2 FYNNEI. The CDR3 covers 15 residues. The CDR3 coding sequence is TGTGCCAGCAGTGAGTCCACCATCGGAGGAGAGACCCAGTACTTC. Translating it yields CASSESTIGGETQYF.

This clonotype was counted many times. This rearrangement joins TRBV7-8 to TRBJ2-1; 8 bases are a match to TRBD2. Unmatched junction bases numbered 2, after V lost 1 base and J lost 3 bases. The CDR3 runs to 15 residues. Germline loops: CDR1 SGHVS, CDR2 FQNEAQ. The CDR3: CASSLGTSFYNEQFF. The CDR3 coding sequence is TGTGCCAGCAGCTTAGGGACTAGCTTCTACAATGAGCAGTTCTTC. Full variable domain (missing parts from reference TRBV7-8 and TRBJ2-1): GAGVSQSPRYKVAKRGQDVALRCDPISGHVSLFWYQQALGQGPEFLTYFQNEAQLDKSGLPSDRFFAERPEGSVSTLKIQRTQQEDSAVYLCASSLGTSFYNEQFFGPGTRLTVL.

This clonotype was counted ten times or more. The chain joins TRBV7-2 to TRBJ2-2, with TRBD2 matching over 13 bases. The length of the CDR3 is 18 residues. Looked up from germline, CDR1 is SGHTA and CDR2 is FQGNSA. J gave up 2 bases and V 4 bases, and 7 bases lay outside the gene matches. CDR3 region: CASSSTSGGEDNTGELFF. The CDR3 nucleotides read TGTGCCAGCAGCTCCACTAGCGGGGGGGAGGACAACACCGGGGAGCTGTTTTTT.

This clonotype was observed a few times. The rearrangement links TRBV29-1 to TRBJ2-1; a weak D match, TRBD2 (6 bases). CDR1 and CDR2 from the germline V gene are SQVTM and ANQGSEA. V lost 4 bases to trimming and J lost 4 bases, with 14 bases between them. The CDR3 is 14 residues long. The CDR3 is CSVGMRGDYNEQFF. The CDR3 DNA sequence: TGCAGCGTTGGTATGCGGGGAGATTACAATGAGCAGTTCTTC.